These T cell receptor beta chains were read from a single sample in a study of beta chain features in type 1 diabetes. Sequencing used immunoSEQ multiplex PCR; TCRdb keeps in-frame clones, though not all of them. The sample includes 200,000 to 300,000 clones, about 15% of them seen just once. The specimen sequenced was naive CD4+ T cells from blood. These receptors were taken from a man between 25 and 39 years old with type 1 diabetes. Each CDR3 is given with its conserved first and last residue. D genes are given only for firm matches. The size entry is marked missing in some rows and otherwise reads once, few, many or a size class.

>-|TRBV4-2|TRBJ2-3|-
CASSQLSPADTQYF
TGTGCCAGCAGCCAGCTGAGTCCCGCAGATACGCAGTATTTT
>-|TRBV7-9|TRBJ2-5|-
CASSRRDTIQETQYF
TGTGCCAGCAGCCGCCGGGACACTATCCAAGAGACCCAGTACTTC
>-|TRBV2|TRBJ1-5|-
CASRVGEGPQHF
TGTGCCAGCAGGGTCGGCGAGGGTCCCCAGCATTTT
>-|TRBV28|TRBJ2-7|-
CASSKHYEQYF
TGTGCCAGCAGTAAACATTACGAGCAGTACTTC
>few|TRBV30|TRBJ1-5|TRBD1
CAWNTGGYQPQHF
TGTGCCTGGAACACAGGGGGCTATCAGCCCCAGCATTTT
>-|TRBV11-2|TRBJ2-1|-
CASSFPRGEQFF
TGTGCCAGCAGCTTCCCCCGGGGTGAGCAGTTCTTC
>-|TRBV6-1|TRBJ2-1|-
CASSEFAGGNEQFF
TGTGCCAGCAGTGAATTCGCAGGGGGGAATGAGCAGTTCTTC
>-|TRBV4-1|TRBJ1-4|-
CASSHPPGQGNEKLFF
TGCGCCAGCAGCCACCCTCCAGGGCAGGGGAACGAAAAACTGTTTTTT
>few|TRBV18|TRBJ1-4|TRBD1
CASSLNRGTNEEKLFF
TGTGCCAGCTCACTGAACAGGGGAACCAATGAAGAAAAACTGTTTTTT
>few|TRBV5-1|TRBJ2-2|TRBD2
CASSFPGVAGARATGELFF
TGCGCCAGCAGCTTCCCCGGGGTAGCGGGAGCGCGAGCCACCGGGGAGCTGTTTTTT
>-|TRBV4-1|TRBJ1-1|-
CASSQGAGSLMNTEAFF
TGCGCCAGCAGCCAAGGCGCGGGGTCTCTTATGAACACTGAAGCTTTCTTT
>-|TRBV19|TRBJ2-3|-
CASRGGQWGTDTQYF
TGTGCCAGTAGAGGCGGACAGTGGGGCACAGATACGCAGTATTTT
>-|TRBV25-1|TRBJ2-1|TRBD2
CASSGGGNEQFF
TGTGCCAGCAGTGGGGGAGGGAATGAGCAGTTCTTC
>-|TRBV7-9|TRBJ1-2|TRBD1
CASSVLDRGTYGYTF
TGTGCCAGCAGCGTCCTAGACAGGGGGACATATGGCTACACCTTC
>few|TRBV18|TRBJ2-7|TRBD1
CASSGTGPYEQYF
TGTGCCAGCTCTGGGACAGGACCTTACGAGCAGTACTTC
>few|TRBV18|TRBJ2-7|TRBD1
CASSPGTGYEQYF
TGTGCCAGCTCACCCGGGACAGGGTACGAGCAGTACTTC
>few|TRBV30|TRBJ2-3|TRBD2
CAWRTSGGVGQYF
TGTGCCTGGAGGACTAGCGGGGGGGTTGGGCAGTATTTT
>few|TRBV6-1|TRBJ2-3|TRBD1
CASRPGQGSPDTQYF
TGTGCCAGCAGGCCGGGACAGGGGAGCCCAGATACGCAGTATTTT
>-|TRBV2|TRBJ1-6|-
CASRGLGYNSPLHF
TGTGCCAGCAGGGGACTAGGCTATAATTCACCCCTCCACTTT
>-|TRBV6-1|TRBJ2-1|TRBD2
CASSDPSSGGRNEQFF
TGTGCCAGCAGTGACCCCTCTAGCGGGGGGCGAAATGAGCAGTTCTTC
>few|TRBV5-1|TRBJ2-5|-
CASSLAHPGETQYF
TGCGCCAGCAGCCTGGCCCACCCGGGAGAGACCCAGTACTTC
>few|TRBV29-1|TRBJ1-2|TRBD1
CSGGQSNYGYTF
TGCAGCGGGGGACAGTCTAACTATGGCTACACCTTC
>-|TRBV12-5|TRBJ2-7|TRBD1
CASAGVGTGPYEQYF
TGTGCTAGTGCCGGGGTTGGGACAGGGCCCTACGAGCAGTACTTC
>-|TRBV2|TRBJ2-7|TRBD1
CAGDRGQSYEQYF
TGTGCCGGCGACAGGGGACAGTCTTACGAGCAGTACTTC